A single sample is the source of the 16 T cell receptor beta chains below, sequenced in a study of blood T cell repertoires in COVID-19. The data were produced by immunoSEQ multiplex PCR, yet TCRdb's version contains in-frame clones alone and is incomplete. The table lists fewer than 250,000 clones, 75% to 85% of them singletons. The source material was peripheral blood. These receptors originate from a human donor in a cohort sampled during active COVID-19.

The chain joins TRBV7-9 to TRBJ2-1; 9 bases fit TRBD2. Germline CDR1 SEHNR, CDR2 FQNEAQ (reference sequence). Unmatched junction bases numbered 16, after V lost 4 bases and J lost 3 bases. The CDR3 length is 19 residues. For the CDR3, the DNA is TGTGCCAGCAGCTCCGTAGATTATAATAGCGGGAGACGCTACAATGAGCAGTTCTTC. Amino acids: CASSSVDYNSGRRYNEQFF.

The chain is built from TRBV19 and TRBJ1-2; 7 positions agree with TRBD1. Per the germline V gene, CDR1 is LNHDA and CDR2 is SQIVND (reference sequence). The CDR3 has 14 residues. The ends lost 10 bases at V and 0 bases at J; junction bases unmatched: 8. CDR3 in amino acids: CATRDRLANYGYTF. The CDR3 bases are TGTGCCACCCGGGACAGATTAGCTAACTATGGCTACACCTTC.

The chain links TRBV29-1 to TRBJ1-2, with D tentatively TRBD1 (6 bases). Germline CDR1 is SQVTM and CDR2 is ANQGSEA. The CDR3 length is 13 residues. Trimming left V 7 bases short and J 1 base short, with 13 bases between. This CDR3 is CSALRTVNYGYTF. Here the CDR3 DNA reads TGCAGCGCCCTAAGGACAGTTAACTATGGCTACACCTTC.

The V call is TRBV28, the J call TRBJ2-5; D perhaps matches TRBD2 (6 bases). This CDR3 region has 14 residues. Germline V gene data show CDR1 as MDHEN and CDR2 as SYDVKM. V shed 5 bases and J shed 4 bases, with 14 bases lying between them. The CDR3 reads CASSPGTEGETQYF. The CDR3 nucleotides are TGTGCCAGCAGTCCCGGGACGGAGGGAGAGACCCAGTACTTC.

This sequence joins TRBV2 and TRBJ1-6; 7 bases are a match to TRBD1. The CDR3 extends over 16 amino acids. V shed 1 base and J 13 bases; nucleotides not matched to a gene: 13. CDR1 is SNHLY and CDR2 is FYNNEI in the germline V gene. The CDR3, as DNA: TGTGCCAGCAGTGAAGTGCCCGACAGGGCGGTGAGCCCCCTCCACTTT. It is translated as CASSEVPDRAVSPLHF.

The V call is TRBV19, the J call TRBJ2-1; D might be TRBD1 (5 bases). V lost 3 bases and J 8 bases, leaving 20 bases between the germline ends. The germline V gene has CDR1 LNHDA and CDR2 SQIVND (reference sequence). This CDR3 spans 16 amino acids. As DNA, the CDR3 is TGTGCCAGTAGTATCCTCCGGGCCGGGCAGGGCTATGAGCAGTTCTTC. Its protein is CASSILRAGQGYEQFF.

The chain is built from TRBV2 and TRBJ2-2, with D unresolved. Germline lookup yields CDR1 SNHLY and CDR2 FYNNEI. This CDR3 contains 14 residues. V lost 4 bases to trimming and J lost 8 bases, with 14 bases between them. CDR3 residues: CASSVNRHIGELFF. For the CDR3, the DNA is TGTGCCAGCAGTGTAAATCGCCACATTGGGGAGCTGTTTTTT.

The rearrangement uses TRBV28 and TRBJ2-2, with 9 nucleotides matching TRBD1. This CDR3 spans 16 amino acids. Germline CDR1 reads MDHEN; CDR2 reads SYDVKM. The ends lost 7 bases at V and 6 bases at J; junction bases unmatched: 12. CDR3 region: CASTPAWDRESGELFF. DNA of the CDR3: TGTGCCAGCACCCCGGCGTGGGACAGGGAATCCGGGGAGCTGTTTTTT.

As regards this clone: One end of the junction fails to match germline, which may point to a read error. The rearrangement uses TRBV6-5 and TRBJ1-2; D may be TRBD1 (5 bases). This CDR3 has 16 amino acids. Germline-derived CDR1 and CDR2 are MNHEY and SVGAGI. CDR3 sequence: CTSSSQAGRGNYGYTF. DNA for the CDR3: TGTACCAGCAGTTCACAGGCGGGAAGGGGTAACTATGGCTACACCTTC.

The chain joins TRBV15 to TRBJ2-4, with 11 positions matching TRBD2. After removal of 5 bases from V and 3 bases from J, the junction contained 12 bases not matched to a gene. This CDR3 region has 18 residues. Germline V gene lookup returns CDR1 LNHNV and CDR2 YYDKDF (reference sequence). The CDR3 region has the DNA TGTGCCACCAGCCGGGAACTAGCGGGAGACGAAGGCAAAAACATTCAGTACTTC. Amino acid sequence: CATSRELAGDEGKNIQYF. The whole variable domain, filled in from reference TRBV15 and TRBJ2-4, reads DAMVIQNPRYQVTQFGKPVTLSCSQTLNHNVMYWYQQKSSQAPKLLFHYYDKDFNNEADTPDNFQSRRPNTSFCFLDIRSPGLGDTAMYLCATSRELAGDEGKNIQYFGAGTRLSVL.

V and J are TRBV7-9 and TRBJ1-3; D is undetermined. Trimming pared 1 base from V and 3 bases from J, leaving 7 bases between. This CDR3 is 14 amino acids long. Germline V lookup: CDR1 SEHNR, CDR2 FQNEAQ (reference sequence). The CDR3 DNA sequence: TGTGCCAGCAGCTTAGGAACAGTTGGAAACACCATATATTTT. Amino acid sequence: CASSLGTVGNTIYF.

This chain links TRBV3-1 (or the pseudogene TRBV3-2) with TRBJ2-3; D gene unclear. Per germline, CDR1 LGHDT and CDR2 YNNKEL (reference sequence). CDR3 length: 12 amino acids. Deletions cut 5 bases from V and 2 bases from J, with 5 bases between. CDR3 amino acids: CASSRATDTQYF. CDR3 sequence (DNA): TGTGCCAGCAGCAGAGCCACAGATACGCAGTATTTT.

This chain connects TRBV7-8 to TRBJ1-3, with 7 nucleotides matching TRBD1. After removal of 2 bases from V and 2 bases from J, the junction contained 12 bases not matched to a gene. The CDR3 spans 18 residues. CDR1 is SGHVS and CDR2 is FQNEAQ in the germline V gene. The CDR3 reads CASSLSRDSVFPGNTIYF. CDR3 nucleotides: TGTGCCAGCAGCTTATCCCGGGACAGCGTTTTTCCTGGAAACACCATATATTTT. Supplemented by reference TRBV7-8 and TRBJ1-3, the full variable domain reads GAGVSQSPRYKVAKRGQDVALRCDPISGHVSLFWYQQALGQGPEFLTYFQNEAQLDKSGLPSDRFFAERPEGSVSTLKIQRTQQEDSAVYLCASSLSRDSVFPGNTIYFGEGSWLTVV.

The rearrangement joins TRBV30 to TRBJ2-1; TRBD2 matches at 10 bases. Trimming removed 0 bases from V and 6 bases from J; junction bases left unmatched: 5. The CDR3 is made up of 15 amino acids. CDR1 and CDR2 (germline): GTSNPN, SVGIG (reference sequence). CDR3 protein: CAWSVNSGGANEQFF. The DNA for the CDR3 is TGTGCCTGGAGTGTAAACAGCGGGGGGGCCAATGAGCAGTTCTTC.

On this clone itself: One junction end does not reproduce the germline sequence, and a read error may be involved. V usage is TRBV7-7 and J usage is TRBJ2-7; the match to TRBD2 covers 11 bases. The CDR3 length is 15 residues. Germline CDR1 is SSHAT and CDR2 is FNYEAQ (reference sequence). CDR3 sequence: CASSPGLADSYEQYF. The CDR3 DNA sequence: TGTGCTAGCAGCCCGGGACTAGCGGACTCCTACGAGCAGTACTTC.

The chain links TRBV5-3 to TRBJ2-1; 12 positions match TRBD2. TRBV5-3 is treated as an ORF (open reading frame) with a function not yet certain. V lost 2 bases, J lost 7 bases, and 22 bases stayed unmatched. The CDR3 is 21 residues long. The CDR3 loop reads CARSFWVWWLAGGVAYNEQFF. CDR3 DNA sequence: TGTGCCAGAAGCTTTTGGGTTTGGTGGCTAGCGGGAGGGGTAGCTTATAATGAGCAGTTCTTC.